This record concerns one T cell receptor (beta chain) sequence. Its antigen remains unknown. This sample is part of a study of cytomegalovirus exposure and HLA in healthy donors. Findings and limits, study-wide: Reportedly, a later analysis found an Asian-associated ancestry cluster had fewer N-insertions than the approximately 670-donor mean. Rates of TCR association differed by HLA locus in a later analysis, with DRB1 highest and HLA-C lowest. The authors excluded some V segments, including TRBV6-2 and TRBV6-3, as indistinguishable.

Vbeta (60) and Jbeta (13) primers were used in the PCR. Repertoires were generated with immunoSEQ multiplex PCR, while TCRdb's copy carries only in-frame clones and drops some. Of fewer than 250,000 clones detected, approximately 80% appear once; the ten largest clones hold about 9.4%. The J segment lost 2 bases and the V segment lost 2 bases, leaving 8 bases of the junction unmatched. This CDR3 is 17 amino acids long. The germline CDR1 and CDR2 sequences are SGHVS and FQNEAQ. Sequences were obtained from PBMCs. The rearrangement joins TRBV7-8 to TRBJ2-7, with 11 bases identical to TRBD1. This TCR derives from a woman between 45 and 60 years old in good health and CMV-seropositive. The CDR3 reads CASSLSSGQGVPYEQYF. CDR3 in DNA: TGTGCCAGCAGCTTATCTTCGGGACAGGGGGTTCCCTACGAGCAGTACTTC.